The 7 T cell receptor beta chains presented below share a single source sample, sequenced in a study of yellow fever vaccine responses in identical twins. TCRdb re-derived calls from the RT-PCR reads in MiXCR, one entry per CDR3 protein. The sample yields around 2,400 distinct CDR3 sequences, 81% seen once. The specimen was T cells from blood (PBMCs), unsorted or a sorted subset (not recorded which), collected before or after yellow fever vaccination (not recorded which). All receptors derive from a woman between 18 and 29 years old who received the yellow fever vaccine.

As to this clonotype: Sequence at one end of the junction differs from germline and may be a read error. The chain carries TRBV6-1 and TRBJ1-5; 7 bases are a match to TRBD1. CDR1 is MNHNS and CDR2 is SASEGT in the germline V gene. CDR3 length equals 14 residues. The CDR3 region is CAISEATGFQPQHF. CDR3 in DNA: TGTGCCATCAGTGAAGCGACAGGGTTTCAGCCCCAGCATTTT.

The chain employs TRBV27 and TRBJ1-5; a possible D gene is TRBD1 (6 bases). The CDR3 is made up of 16 amino acids. Between the trimmed V and J ends, which lost 1 base and 1 base, there was a span of 11 bases. The germline CDR1 and CDR2 sequences are MNHEY and SMNVEV (reference sequence). The CDR3 protein is CASSLWGRSSNQPQHF. CDR3 in DNA: TGTGCCAGCAGTTTATGGGGGCGATCGAGCAATCAGCCCCAGCATTTT.

The V and J genes are TRBV6-5 and TRBJ2-5; possible D gene TRBD2, 6 bases. This CDR3 spans 15 amino acids. Trimming cost V 0 bases and J 2 bases, with 10 bases left between them. Germline V CDR1 and CDR2: MNHEY, SVGAGI. The CDR3 sequence: CASSYSTGEQETQYF. For the CDR3, the DNA is TGTGCCAGCAGTTACTCTACGGGGGAACAAGAGACCCAGTACTTC.

This chain uses TRBV7-9 with TRBJ1-1, with 8 bases aligning to TRBD1. The germline gives CDR1 SEHNR, CDR2 FQNEAQ (reference sequence). The CDR3 has 13 residues. Germline trimming cut 4 bases from V and 11 bases from J; bases unmatched to any gene: 9. This CDR3 is CASSSSGGGGAFF. In DNA form, the CDR3 reads TGTGCCAGCAGCTCCTCAGGGGGCGGCGGTGCTTTCTTT.

The rearrangement joins TRBV10-1 to TRBJ2-5; D tentatively reads TRBD1 or TRBD2 (7 bases each). V was clipped by 5 bases and J by 4 bases, with 17 bases between them. Germline loops: CDR1 WNHNN, CDR2 SYGVQD (reference sequence). The CDR3 is 15 residues long. CDR3: CASSMGQWEGETQYF. Written as DNA, the CDR3 is TGCGCCAGCAGTATGGGACAGTGGGAGGGAGAGACCCAGTACTTC.

The V gene is TRBV7-1, the J gene TRBJ2-1, with a possible D match to TRBD1 (5 bases). TRBV7-1 is labeled an ORF, and its function is uncertain. The CDR3 spans 15 residues. The germline V and J ends were trimmed by 3 bases and 1 base, with 10 bases remaining between them. The CDR3 DNA reads as TGTGCCAGCAGCTCCAGGGCCAGATCCTACAATGAGCAGTTCTTC. Translation gives CASSSRARSYNEQFF.

This sequence joins TRBV12-3 or TRBV12-4 and TRBJ2-7, with TRBD2 matching over 8 bases. The junction had 7 bases not matched to a gene; V was cut back by 7 bases and J by 5 bases. The CDR3 consists of 13 residues. CDR3 loop: CASTGTRPNEQYF. As DNA, the CDR3 is TGTGCCAGCACCGGGACTAGACCTAACGAGCAGTACTTC.